This T cell receptor beta chain was sequenced during a study of shared clonotypes between healthy human individuals. The authors distributed each subset's genomic DNA evenly over several immunoSEQ plates. Libraries were prepared by immunoSEQ multiplex PCR; TCRdb keeps only in-frame clonotypes and omits some of them. The table shows more than 500,000 clones, with roughly 95% occurring only once. Trimming removed 0 bases from V and 12 bases from J; junction bases left unmatched: 9. This CDR3 spans 15 amino acids. Germline V gives CDR1 SGHTA, CDR2 FQGNSA. It was into CD45RA+ naive and CD45RA-negative memory subsets that the CD4+ cells were split.

Material: naive CD4+ T cells sorted from blood. Stated subset: CD45RA+ positively selected. V is TRBV7-2 and J is TRBJ2-1; 9 bases line up with TRBD1. The source of this sequence is a woman between 25 and 40 years old in good health. CDR3 sequence reads: CASSLAGTLGQGQFF. CDR3 sequence (DNA): TGTGCCAGCAGCTTAGCCGGGACTCTGGGACAGGGGCAGTTCTTC.